The 18 T cell receptor beta chains below all came from one sample that was sequenced in a study of T cells in women clearing cervical HPV infection. TCRdb's table, derived via immunoSEQ multiplex PCR, lists solely in-frame clones and lacks some. This sample's table has approximately 30,000 clones. The sequencing input was blood buffy coat. The receptors come from a woman aged 18-69 years with a cervical HPV16 infection that either progressed to CIN3+ or cleared (not recorded which).

About this clone itself: At one boundary the junction diverges from the germline segment, which might be a read error. The DNA ends 3 residues before the CDR3 does, and the rest of the CDR3 is filled in from the germline J gene. This sequence joins TRBV4-2 and TRBJ2-5; D ambiguous. Germline CDR1 LGHNA, CDR2 YNFKEQ. The CDR3 has 14 residues. CDR3 protein: CASSQDRRLETQYF. The sequenced CDR3 bases are TGCGCCAGCAGCCAAGATCGGCGGTTGGAGACC.

As for this clone: The read gets to within 3 residues of the CDR3 end, and the germline J gene fills in the rest. The V gene is TRBV5-1, the J gene TRBJ2-5; unclear D gene. CDR1 and CDR2 (germline): SGHRS, YFSETQ. The ends were cut back, 4 bases at V and 3 bases at J, with 16 bases in the middle. There are 15 residues in the CDR3. CDR3 DNA, as far as it was read: TGCGCCAGCAGCACACGACATGCCCCCGAAGAGACC. Its protein product is CASSTRHAPEET. The whole CDR3 reads CASSTRHAPEETQYF.

To note about this clone: The read comes to an end 3 residues before the CDR3 does, leaving the germline J gene to fill in the end. The chain couples TRBV6-1 to TRBJ2-5; tentative D call: TRBD1 (5 bases). The CDR3 is 17 amino acids. In germline, CDR1 is MNHNS, CDR2 SASEGT. V gave up 1 base and J gave up 5 bases, with 20 bases separating them. The CDR3 protein is CASSEGESYRPGETQYF. The CDR3 bases that were read are TGTGCCAGCAGTGAAGGGGAATCCTACAGGCCTGGGGAGACC.

Turning to this clone: The read gets to within 3 residues of the CDR3 end, and the germline J gene fills in the rest. The V and J genes are TRBV19 and TRBJ1-2, with D hard to call. The CDR3 consists of 17 residues. Germline V CDR1 and CDR2: LNHDA, SQIVND (reference sequence). The part of the CDR3 DNA that was read is TGTGCCAGTAGTATAGATGGCGGGAGGTACTCCTACAATGAC. It codes for CASSIDGGRYSYND. The CDR3 in full is CASSIDGGRYSYNDYTF.

Regarding this clone: Read coverage stops 3 residues before the CDR3 terminus; the germline J gene supplies the remainder. This chain connects TRBV5-4 to TRBJ2-3, with 9 bases identical to TRBD2. The CDR3 runs to 16 residues. Germline CDR1 reads SGHNT; CDR2 reads YYREEE (reference sequence). V gave up 1 base and J gave up 6 bases; unmatched junction bases: 9. The sequenced part of the CDR3 DNA is TGTGCCAGCAGCTTGAGAATAGCGGGGGATAGCGATACG. Translation: CASSLRIAGDSDT. The full CDR3 protein reads CASSLRIAGDSDTQYF.

Of note for this clone: The read ends 3 residues shy of where the CDR3 ends; the end is completed using the germline J gene. The chain links TRBV5-6 to TRBJ2-1; weak D call: TRBD2 (6 bases). The germline gives CDR1 SGHDT, CDR2 YYEEEE. Trimming pared 4 bases from V and 5 bases from J, leaving 16 bases between. This CDR3 has 15 residues. The part of the CDR3 DNA that was read is TGTGCCAGCAGCACTTGGGGACTGATCAACAATGAG. Translated: CASSTWGLINNE. The whole CDR3 protein reads CASSTWGLINNEQFF.

As for this clone: The CDR3 end lies 3 residues beyond the end of the read and is filled in from the germline J gene. V gene TRBV7-2 combines with J gene TRBJ2-3; tentatively, D is TRBD2 (6 bases). Germline V gene data show CDR1 as SGHTA and CDR2 as FQGNSA. The CDR3 spans 14 residues. V was shortened by 1 base and J by 4 bases, with 9 bases between the two germline ends. The sequenced CDR3 bases are TGTGCCAGCAGCTTAGGACTAGTTTCAGATACG. Protein sequence: CASSLGLVSDT. From start to end, the CDR3 is CASSLGLVSDTQYF.

In regard to this clone: The observed sequence ends 3 residues before the CDR3 terminus, with the missing tail filled in from the germline J gene. The genes are TRBV2 and TRBJ2-7, with 8 bases fitting TRBD1. Losses at the gene ends were 4 bases for V and 6 bases for J; bases not matched to a gene: 5. Germline V lookup: CDR1 SNHLY, CDR2 FYNNEI. The CDR3 extends over 13 amino acids. CDR3 DNA, as far as it was read: TGTGCCAGCAGTGGACAGGGGCAAGGCGAG. Translating it yields CASSGQGQGE. In full, the CDR3 reads CASSGQGQGEQYF.

Remarks on this clone: The read ends 3 residues before the CDR3 terminus; that terminus is restored from the germline J gene. V gene TRBV20-1 combines with J gene TRBJ2-1, with 12 bases fitting TRBD2. The CDR3 totals 16 residues. The germline V gene has CDR1 DFQATT and CDR2 SNEGSKA (reference sequence). The V gene end was trimmed by 3 bases and the J gene end by 9 bases; junction bases not matched to a gene: 12. Here the CDR3 reads CSASPWTSGTFVEQFF. The sequenced part of the CDR3 DNA is TGCAGTGCTAGTCCCTGGACTAGCGGGACATTTGTTGAG.

A note on this clone: The CDR3 end falls 3 residues outside the read, so it is completed with the germline J gene. The chain carries TRBV20-1 and TRBJ2-1, with TRBD2 identical over 11 bases. The trim removed 4 bases at V and 4 bases at J, leaving 3 bases unmatched. The CDR3 covers 14 residues. Looked up from germline, CDR1 is DFQATT and CDR2 is SNEGSKA (reference sequence). CDR3 residues: CSATLAGAYNEQFF. Partial CDR3 DNA: TGCAGTGCTACACTAGCGGGAGCTTACAATGAG.

As concerns this clone: With the read ending 3 residues before the CDR3 end, the germline J gene is used to fill in that end. The genes are TRBV27 and TRBJ2-1; D perhaps matches TRBD2 (6 bases). This CDR3 has 16 residues. V was trimmed by 1 base and J by 2 bases, leaving 12 bases between them. Germline V gene data show CDR1 as MNHEY and CDR2 as SMNVEV (reference sequence). CDR3 in amino acids: CASSLYAGNPYNEQFF. The part of the CDR3 DNA that was read is TGTGCCAGCAGTTTATATGCGGGAAACCCCTACAATGAG.

On this clone itself: Read coverage stops 3 residues before the CDR3 terminus; the germline J gene supplies the remainder. The V call is TRBV2, the J call TRBJ1-1; maybe TRBD1 (5 bases). The CDR3 has 13 amino acids. Germline-derived CDR1 and CDR2 are SNHLY and FYNNEI. Trimming cost V 9 bases and J 3 bases, with 14 bases left between them. Partial CDR3 DNA: TGTGCCAGGGGGGACTGGGTAGACACTGAA. It translates to CARGDWVDTE. The CDR3 as a whole reads CARGDWVDTEAFF.

On this clone: Compared with germline, one end of the junction differs, possibly owing to a read error. The CDR3 end is not reached by the read, which stops 3 residues before it; the germline J gene fills it in. The chain uses TRBV7-7 and TRBJ2-5, with D maybe TRBD1 (6 bases). The CDR3 covers 15 residues. Germline values: CDR1 SSHAT, CDR2 FNYEAQ (reference sequence). The CDR3 spells CASSKTGPHGETQYF. The sequenced part of the CDR3 DNA is TGTGCTAGCAGCAAAACAGGGCCCCACGGAGAGACC.

The CDR3 bases that were read are TGTGCCAGCAGTTACGGTAGCGGGATGGAGCATGAG. It yields the protein CASSYGSGMEHE. The entire CDR3 reads CASSYGSGMEHEQFF. The chain couples TRBV6-2 or TRBV6-3 to TRBJ2-1; 8 bases agree with TRBD2. Sequencing ends 3 residues short of the CDR3 end; the germline J gene provides the rest. V lost 2 bases and J lost 8; bases outside the gene matches: 8. This CDR3 spans 15 amino acids. From germline, CDR1 is MNHEY and CDR2 SVGEGT.

CDR3 DNA (partial): TGCAGTGCTAGAGATTGGACTAGCGGGAGGGCCTTGGGTGAG. Translation: CSARDWTSGRALGE. The whole CDR3 sequence is CSARDWTSGRALGEQFF. The chain links TRBV20-1 to TRBJ2-1; 15 nucleotides align to TRBD2. The missing CDR3 end, 3 residues past where the read stops, is filled in from the germline J gene. This CDR3 is 17 amino acids long. Germline V lookup: CDR1 DFQATT, CDR2 SNEGSKA (reference sequence). V trimming: 0 bases; J trimming: 9 bases; junction bases outside the gene matches: 9.

As to this clone: The CDR3 goes on 3 residues after the read ends, and that part is filled in from the germline J gene. The genes are TRBV19 and TRBJ2-2, with 8 bases aligning to TRBD2. V was clipped by 4 bases and J by 5 bases; unmatched bases: 6. CDR1 LNHDA and CDR2 SQIVND come from the germline V gene (reference sequence). CDR3 length: 15 residues. The DNA read from the CDR3 is TGTGCCAGTAGTACCCAGCGGGAGTGGACCGGGGAG. It yields the protein CASSTQREWTGE. The complete CDR3 protein is CASSTQREWTGELFF.

With regard to this clone: Read data end 3 residues before the CDR3 end; the end is taken from the germline J gene. The chain carries TRBV7-8 and TRBJ2-3; D perhaps matches TRBD2 (7 bases). Per germline, CDR1 SGHVS and CDR2 FQNEAQ. This CDR3 has 15 amino acids. The CDR3 spells CASSLRRGARETQYF. Incomplete CDR3 DNA: TGTGCCAGCAGCCTCCGCCGGGGGGCCAGGGAGACG.

Turning to this clone: The DNA ends 3 residues before the CDR3 does, and the rest of the CDR3 is filled in from the germline J gene. The rearrangement joins TRBV18 to TRBJ2-2; D is unresolved. Looked up from germline, CDR1 is KGHSH and CDR2 is LQKENI. This CDR3 contains 14 residues. V lost 2 bases and J lost 1, with 5 bases in between. The sequenced CDR3 bases are TGTGCCAGCTCACCAAACATGAACACCGGGGAG. It codes for CASSPNMNTGE. The complete CDR3 reads CASSPNMNTGELFF.